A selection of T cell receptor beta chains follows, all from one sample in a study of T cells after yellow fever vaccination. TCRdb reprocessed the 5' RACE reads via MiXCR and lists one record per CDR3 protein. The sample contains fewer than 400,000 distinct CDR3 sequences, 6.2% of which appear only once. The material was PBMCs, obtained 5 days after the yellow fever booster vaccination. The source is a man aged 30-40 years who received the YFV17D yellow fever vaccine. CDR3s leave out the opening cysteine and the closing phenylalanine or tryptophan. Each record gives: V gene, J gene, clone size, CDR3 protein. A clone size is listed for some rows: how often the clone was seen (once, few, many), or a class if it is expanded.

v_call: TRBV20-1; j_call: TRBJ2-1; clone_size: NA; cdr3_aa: SADTRDFFYEQF
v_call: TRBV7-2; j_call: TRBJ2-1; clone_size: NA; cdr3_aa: ASSPGTTSYNEQF
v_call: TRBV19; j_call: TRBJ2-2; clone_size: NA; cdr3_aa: ATTSGSYTGELF
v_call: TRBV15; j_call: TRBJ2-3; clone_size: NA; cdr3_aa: ATSIGTGWWGTDTQY
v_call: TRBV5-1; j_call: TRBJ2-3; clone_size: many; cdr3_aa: ASSSVGTDTQY
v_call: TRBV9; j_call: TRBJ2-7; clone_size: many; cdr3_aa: ASSVEGYSYEQY
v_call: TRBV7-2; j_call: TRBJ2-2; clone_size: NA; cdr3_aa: ASSLDGRLTGELF
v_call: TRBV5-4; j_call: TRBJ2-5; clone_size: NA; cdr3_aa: ASSLPGTTAAETQY
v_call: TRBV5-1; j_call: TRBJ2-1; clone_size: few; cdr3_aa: ASSPPTRNHNEQF
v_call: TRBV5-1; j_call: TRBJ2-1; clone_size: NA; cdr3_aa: ASSFGSQVKNEQF